This T cell receptor (beta chain) was captured in a study of technical replicates of blood from a handful of donors. TCRdb's copy holds only in-frame clones and misses some; the assay was immunoSEQ multiplex PCR. The sample records 87,000 or so clones, roughly 94% being singletons. In regard to this clone: Other DNA sequences in the sample encode the same CDR3.

V gave up 1 base and J gave up 0 bases, with 6 bases separating them. The CDR3 length is 13 residues. Per germline, CDR1 GTSNPN and CDR2 SVGIG (reference sequence). This rearrangement joins TRBV30 to TRBJ1-1; no clear D gene. The source is a human donor in good health. The sample comprised T cells isolated from PBMCs. The CDR3 here is CAWSGSLNTEAFF. CDR3 coding DNA: TGTGCCTGGAGTGGAAGCCTGAACACTGAAGCTTTCTTT.